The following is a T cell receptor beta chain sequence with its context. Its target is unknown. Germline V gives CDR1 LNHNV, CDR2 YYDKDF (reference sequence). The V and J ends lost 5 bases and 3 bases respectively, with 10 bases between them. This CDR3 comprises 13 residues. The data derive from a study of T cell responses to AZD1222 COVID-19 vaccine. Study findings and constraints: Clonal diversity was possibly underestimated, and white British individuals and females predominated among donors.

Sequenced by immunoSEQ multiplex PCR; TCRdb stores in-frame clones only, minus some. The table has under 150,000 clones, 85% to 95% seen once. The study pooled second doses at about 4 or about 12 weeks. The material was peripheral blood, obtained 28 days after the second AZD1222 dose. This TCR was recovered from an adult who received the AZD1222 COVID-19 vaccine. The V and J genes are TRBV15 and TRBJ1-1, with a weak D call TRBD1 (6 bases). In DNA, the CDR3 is TGTGCCACCAGCGTATACAGGGACACTGAAGCTTTCTTT. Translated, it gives CATSVYRDTEAFF.